The present TCR beta chain was sequenced within a study of cytomegalovirus exposure and HLA in healthy donors. Trimming removed 5 bases from V and 1 base from J, with 17 bases in between. The CDR3 runs to 17 residues. Germline V lookup: CDR1 SGHTA, CDR2 FQGNSA. The PCR ran on 60 Vbeta and 13 Jbeta primers. Measured with immunoSEQ multiplex PCR; TCRdb has only the in-frame clones, and not every one. The data hold a few hundred thousand clones, with about 80% observed a single time. The rearrangement joins TRBV7-2 to TRBJ2-2; D possibly corresponds to TRBD1 (6 bases). Sequencing was performed on PBMCs. The sequence came from a woman aged 40 to 50 in good health and CMV-seronegative. The CDR3 nucleotides read TGTGCCAGCAGCCCCTCGAGTGGACAGATGAACACCGGGGAGCTGTTTTTT. Translated: CASSPSSGQMNTGELFF.